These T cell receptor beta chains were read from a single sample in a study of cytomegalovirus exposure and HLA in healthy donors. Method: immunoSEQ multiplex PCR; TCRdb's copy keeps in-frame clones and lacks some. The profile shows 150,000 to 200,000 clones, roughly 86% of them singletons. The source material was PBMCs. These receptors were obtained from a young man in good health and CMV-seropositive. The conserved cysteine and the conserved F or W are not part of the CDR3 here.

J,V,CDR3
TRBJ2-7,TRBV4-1,ASSQQREGAYEQY
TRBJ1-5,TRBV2,ASREDSSNQPQH
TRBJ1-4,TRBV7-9,ASSLGQAREKLF
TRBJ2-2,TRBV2,ASRGGVVNTGELF
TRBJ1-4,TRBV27,ASSFKEGEKLF
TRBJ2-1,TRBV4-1,ASTALATYYNEQF
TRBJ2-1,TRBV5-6,ASSLWTNNEQF
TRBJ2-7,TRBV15,ATSRLTGGEQY
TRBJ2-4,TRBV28,ASSSGQGHIQY
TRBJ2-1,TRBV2,ASSQSSGRVDEQF
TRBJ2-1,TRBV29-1,SVEGGLAGGPYNEQF
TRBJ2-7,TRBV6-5,ASAGGLFTYEQY
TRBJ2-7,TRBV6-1,ASSDPTQGFVFYEQY
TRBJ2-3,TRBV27,ASSFHIPDRGQADTQY
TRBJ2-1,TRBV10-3,AISVAGDEQF
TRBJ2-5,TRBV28,ASTGETQY
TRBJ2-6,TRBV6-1,ASSKGHTNSGANVLT
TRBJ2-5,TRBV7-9,ASSLGWRVSEETQY
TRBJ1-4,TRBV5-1,ASSFYGTGPNEKLF
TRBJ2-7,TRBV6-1,ASRDRAYEQY
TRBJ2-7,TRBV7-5,ARAGRDTGIYEQY
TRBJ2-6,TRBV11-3,ASSLDSGAGANVLT
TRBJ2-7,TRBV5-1,ASSLGGQVAYEQY
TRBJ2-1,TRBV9,ASSVGGRGTTYNEQF